The 21 T cell receptor beta chains in this list originate from one sample, sequenced in a study of T-cell memory formation after mild COVID-19. TCRdb recomputed calls from the 5' RACE reads with MiXCR, one row per CDR3 protein. Of 150,000 to 200,000 distinct CDR3 sequences listed, 9.5% to 13% are singletons. The specimen sequenced was PBMCs or a T cell subset sorted from them (not recorded which). The origin of the receptors is a man between 18 and 35 years old who had mild COVID-19 (a few samples of this study predate the infection). Cell type and time point are not known.

This clonotype was counted between two and nine times. J is TRBJ2-5 and V is TRBV12-3 or TRBV12-4; TRBD1 might be the D (6 bases). The CDR3 totals 13 residues. Trimming shortened V by 6 bases and J by 7 bases, and 15 bases separated the two germline ends. The CDR3: CASSRQVQGTQYF. CDR3 DNA sequence: TGTGCCAGCAGCCGACAGGTCCAGGGGACCCAGTACTTC.

The chain is built from TRBV4-2 and TRBJ2-3; 7 bases align to TRBD1. Trimming removed 3 bases from V and 5 bases from J; junction bases left unmatched: 11. The CDR3 consists of 16 residues. The germline V gene encodes CDR1 LGHNA and CDR2 YNFKEQ. The CDR3 bases are TGTGCCAGCAGCCAGAGACCGGGACAGTTCATAGATACGCAGTATTTT. Translation: CASSQRPGQFIDTQYF.

This chain joins TRBV6-5 and TRBJ2-7; tentative D call: TRBD2 (5 bases). The V and J ends lost 0 bases and 5 bases respectively, with 11 bases between them. This CDR3 contains 14 residues. Per germline, CDR1 MNHEY and CDR2 SVGAGI. The CDR3: CASSYSKWGDEQYF. In DNA form, the CDR3 reads TGTGCCAGCAGTTACTCGAAGTGGGGAGACGAGCAGTACTTC.

This clonotype was recorded many times. V gene TRBV4-1 combines with J gene TRBJ1-2; perhaps TRBD1 as D (5 bases). The CDR3 is made up of 14 amino acids. V lost 1 base, J lost 8 bases, and 14 bases lay in between. The germline V gene has CDR1 MGHRA and CDR2 YSYEKL. The CDR3 region is CASSQVSGLGGYTF. The CDR3 DNA is TGCGCCAGCAGCCAAGTTTCAGGGCTGGGCGGCTACACCTTC.

There are a few counts of this clonotype. The chain recombines TRBV4-1 with TRBJ1-5, with 11 bases that match TRBD1. The CDR3 is made up of 17 amino acids. V was pared by 2 bases and J by 6 bases, with 9 bases of the junction left unmatched. In germline, CDR1 is MGHRA, CDR2 YSYEKL. CDR3: CASSQRTGTGGGQPQHF. CDR3 sequence (DNA): TGCGCCAGCAGCCAACGCACCGGGACAGGGGGAGGTCAGCCCCAGCATTTT.

The rearrangement uses TRBV6-6 and TRBJ1-2, with 8 bases aligning to TRBD1. This CDR3 spans 13 amino acids. CDR1 and CDR2 (germline): MNHNY, SVGAGI (reference sequence). The J segment lost 1 base and the V segment lost 5 bases, leaving 0 bases of the junction unmatched. The CDR3 DNA is TGTGCCAGCAGTGGACAGGGTAACTATGGCTACACCTTC. It yields the protein CASSGQGNYGYTF.

This clonotype occurred a few times. Here the CDR3 DNA reads TGCGCCAGCAGCCTGGGACCAGGGCCGGGGTCCTACGAGCAGTACGTC. This codes for CASSLGPGPGSYEQYV. This chain joins TRBV5-1 and TRBJ2-7; the D call may be TRBD1 or TRBD2 (5 bases each). Per germline, CDR1 SGHRS and CDR2 YFSETQ. The CDR3 spans 16 residues. The germline V and J ends were trimmed by 4 bases and 1 base, with 18 bases remaining between them.

V is TRBV4-2 and J is TRBJ2-1, with 10 bases lining up with TRBD2. There are 19 residues in the CDR3. The trim removed 0 bases at V and 5 bases at J, leaving 13 bases unmatched. Germline V lookup: CDR1 LGHNA, CDR2 YNFKEQ. CDR3 residues: CASSQEAAAGGLLNNEQFF. The CDR3 bases are TGTGCCAGCAGCCAAGAGGCTGCAGCGGGGGGGCTTCTAAACAATGAGCAGTTCTTC.

Only a few counts were recorded for this clonotype. This rearrangement joins TRBV6-6 to TRBJ2-1, with TRBD2 as a possible D gene (5 bases). The germline V gene encodes CDR1 MNHNY and CDR2 SVGAGI (reference sequence). This CDR3 has 13 amino acids. V lost 4 bases and J 7 bases, leaving 11 bases between the germline ends. The CDR3 loop is CASSSGNMNEQFF. The CDR3 DNA follows: TGTGCCAGCAGTTCCGGGAACATGAATGAGCAGTTCTTC.

This clonotype turned up a few times. V gene TRBV5-1 combines with J gene TRBJ1-1; D might be TRBD1 (5 bases). CDR3 size: 15 residues. CDR1 and CDR2 from the germline V gene are SGHRS and YFSETQ. Trimming removed 3 bases from V and 3 bases from J, with 15 bases in between. CDR3 residues: CASSSPERGDTEAFF. CDR3 bases: TGCGCCAGCAGCTCCCCGGAGCGGGGGGACACTGAAGCTTTCTTT.

The chain recombines TRBV9 with TRBJ2-7; possibly TRBD2 for D (5 bases). The CDR3 is 14 amino acids. Trimming took off 3 bases at V and 0 bases at J, with 10 bases between the two ends. Germline CDR1 is SGDLS and CDR2 is YYNGEE. This CDR3 reads CASSATGSSYEQYF. Written as DNA, the CDR3 is TGTGCCAGCAGCGCGACGGGGAGCTCCTACGAGCAGTACTTC.

The sample holds a few counts of this clonotype. The chain employs TRBV12-3 or TRBV12-4 and TRBJ1-1; a weak D match, TRBD1 (6 bases). Between the trimmed V and J ends, which lost 5 bases and 4 bases, there was a span of 17 bases. The CDR3 is 15 residues long. Here the CDR3 reads CASSAHRDMSTEAFF. CDR3 coding DNA: TGTGCCAGCAGTGCCCACCGGGACATGAGCACTGAAGCTTTCTTT.

The chain employs TRBV10-3 and TRBJ2-1; TRBD1 matches 7 bases. After removal of 3 bases from V and 5 bases from J, the junction contained 7 bases not matched to a gene. The CDR3 totals 15 residues. Per germline, CDR1 ENHRY and CDR2 SYGVKD. CDR3 amino acids: CAISEQGLVHNEQFF. The DNA of the CDR3 is TGTGCCATCAGTGAACAGGGGTTAGTCCACAATGAGCAGTTCTTC.

This clonotype has a handful of counts. The rearrangement links TRBV3-1 to TRBJ2-3, with D uncertain. This CDR3 is 14 amino acids long. Germline CDR1 reads LGHDT; CDR2 reads YNNKEL (reference sequence). Deletions cut 6 bases from V and 3 bases from J, with 13 bases between. CDR3 loop: CASSSSPFTDTQYF. Written as DNA, the CDR3 is TGTGCCAGCAGTTCCTCGCCGTTTACAGATACGCAGTATTTT.

This clonotype was counted only a few times. J is TRBJ2-5 and V is TRBV5-1, with D tentatively TRBD1 (6 bases). Germline V CDR1 and CDR2: SGHRS, YFSETQ. The CDR3 spans 14 residues. V was cut by 1 base and J by 5 bases, with 12 bases left in between. CDR3 residues: CASSLLGGDETQYF. The CDR3 DNA sequence: TGCGCCAGCAGCTTGTTAGGGGGTGACGAGACCCAGTACTTC.

This clonotype was detected many times. V usage is TRBV6-5 and J usage is TRBJ2-6; possibly TRBD1 for D (5 bases). This CDR3 spans 15 amino acids. Trimming shortened V by 10 bases and J by 4 bases, and 17 bases separated the two germline ends. The V gene's germline CDR1 is MNHEY and CDR2 SVGAGI. The CDR3 region is CAIGQGYTGANVLTF. In DNA, the CDR3 is TGTGCCATTGGCCAGGGATATACCGGGGCCAACGTCCTGACTTTC.

J is TRBJ2-7 and V is TRBV7-9; 8 bases are shared with TRBD1. V shed 7 bases, J shed 5 bases, and the junction held 7 bases outside the gene matches. The germline V gene encodes CDR1 SEHNR and CDR2 FQNEAQ (reference sequence). The CDR3 spans 13 residues. CDR3 nucleotide sequence: TGTGCCAGCACCAGGGGGCAGCCCCACGAGCAGTACTTC. Protein sequence: CASTRGQPHEQYF.

The chain couples TRBV18 to TRBJ1-3; unclear D gene. Germline V gives CDR1 KGHSH, CDR2 LQKENI. This CDR3 is 15 amino acids long. Trimming shortened V by 3 bases and J by 4 bases, and 13 bases separated the two germline ends. CDR3 DNA: TGTGCCAGCTCACCCTCCGCTTTAGAAGGAAACACCATATATTTT. It codes for CASSPSALEGNTIYF.

This chain links TRBV2 with TRBJ2-3; a possible D gene is TRBD1 (6 bases). Trimming left V 4 bases short and J 2 bases short, with 13 bases between. Per the germline V gene, CDR1 is SNHLY and CDR2 is FYNNEI. The CDR3 sequence is 15 residues long. This CDR3 is CASSVTGVNTDTQYF. As DNA, the CDR3 is TGTGCCAGCAGTGTGACAGGAGTTAACACAGATACGCAGTATTTT.

V is TRBV10-3 and J is TRBJ2-5; D may correspond to TRBD1 or TRBD2 (6 bases each). V was clipped by 4 bases and J by 4 bases, with 13 bases between them. Germline-derived CDR1 and CDR2 are ENHRY and SYGVKD. The CDR3 is 14 residues long. The CDR3 bases are TGTGCCATCAGTGTCGGGGGCTCCGTAGAGACCCAGTACTTC. Its protein product is CAISVGGSVETQYF.

J is TRBJ2-1 and V is TRBV12-3 or TRBV12-4, with TRBD1 identical over 9 bases. The CDR3 runs 13 residues. V dropped 7 bases and J dropped 6; count of bases not matched to a gene: 4. The CDR3 DNA is TGTGCCAGCAACCGGGACAGGGTCAATGAGCAGTTCTTC. Protein product: CASNRDRVNEQFF.